Each of the 8 T cell receptor beta chains below was sequenced from the same sample in a study of shared clonotypes between healthy human individuals. Generated by immunoSEQ multiplex PCR, the TCRdb table keeps only in-frame clones and is missing some. This sample has under 130,000 clones; around 71% occur once, and the top ten carry approximately 24%. The sample consisted of memory CD8+ T cells sorted from blood. Subset in this sample: CD45RO+ cells pooled with CCR7-negative TemRA cells. These receptors were taken from a woman aged 30 to 39 in good health.

This clone showed up just a few times. This chain links TRBV29-1 with TRBJ1-5; TRBD1 matches 7 bases. The V gene's germline CDR1 is SQVTM and CDR2 ANQGSEA. The CDR3 has 13 amino acids. V shed 7 bases and J 6 bases; nucleotides not matched to a gene: 9. CDR3 residues: CSALTGIGQPQHF. CDR3 sequence (DNA): TGCAGCGCCCTGACAGGGATTGGTCAGCCCCAGCATTTT.

V usage is TRBV20-1 and J usage is TRBJ2-1; D call uncertain. CDR1 is DFQATT and CDR2 is SNEGSKA in the germline V gene (reference sequence). Deletions cut 1 base from V and 7 bases from J, with 5 bases between. The CDR3 has 11 amino acids. The CDR3 region has the DNA TGCAGTGCTAGAGCGAGAAATGAGCAGTTCTTC. Protein product: CSARARNEQFF.

This clone was recorded only once. The rearrangement uses TRBV28 and TRBJ1-3; 8 bases line up with TRBD1. CDR1 and CDR2 (germline): MDHEN, SYDVKM. The CDR3 consists of 15 residues. Trimming removed 6 bases from V and 5 bases from J; junction bases left unmatched: 9. CDR3 protein: CASRPGQGYRNTIYF. The DNA for the CDR3 is TGTGCCAGCAGGCCCGGACAGGGATATAGAAACACCATATATTTT.

The rearrangement links TRBV5-4 to TRBJ2-2; TRBD2 matches at 7 bases. This CDR3 comprises 16 residues. V lost 0 bases and J lost 2; bases outside the gene matches: 4. Germline CDR1 is SGHNT and CDR2 is YYREEE (reference sequence). The CDR3 is CASSLATGGNTGELFF. The CDR3 bases are TGTGCCAGCAGCTTGGCCACGGGGGGAAACACCGGGGAGCTGTTTTTT.

This sequence joins TRBV7-9 and TRBJ2-3; 9 nucleotides match TRBD2. V dropped 1 base and J dropped 4; count of bases not matched to a gene: 12. Per the germline V gene, CDR1 is SEHNR and CDR2 is FQNEAQ (reference sequence). This CDR3 has 18 residues. The CDR3 loop is CASSLVGAGGPSPDTQYF. CDR3 nucleotides: TGTGCCAGCAGCTTAGTCGGAGCGGGAGGCCCTTCACCAGATACGCAGTATTTT. Full variable domain (outside the CDR3, taken from reference TRBV7-9 and TRBJ2-3): DTGVSQNPRHKITKRGQNVTFRCDPISEHNRLYWYRQTLGQGPEFLTYFQNEAQLEKSRLLSDRFSAERPKGSFSTLEIQRTEQGDSAMYLCASSLVGAGGPSPDTQYFGPGTRLTVL.

The V call is TRBV28, the J call TRBJ2-3; a possible D gene is TRBD2 (6 bases). The ends were cut back, 5 bases at V and 2 bases at J, with 20 bases in the middle. The CDR3 has 17 residues. Germline V lookup: CDR1 MDHEN, CDR2 SYDVKM. In DNA, the CDR3 is TGTGCCAGCAGTCCGGGAGACCCGACCTCTTACACAGATACGCAGTATTTT. Protein sequence: CASSPGDPTSYTDTQYF.

As for this clone: Within the sample, other DNA sequences also encode this same CDR3. The chain uses TRBV5-1 and TRBJ2-1; D perhaps matches TRBD2 (5 bases). Germline loops: CDR1 SGHRS, CDR2 YFSETQ. There are 14 residues in the CDR3. V was trimmed by 0 bases and J by 4 bases, leaving 8 bases between them. The CDR3 DNA follows: TGCGCCAGCAGCTTGGAGGGCGGGTACAATGAGCAGTTCTTC. This codes for CASSLEGGYNEQFF.

This clone has a single count. The chain joins TRBV4-2 to TRBJ2-1; 9 nucleotides line up with TRBD2. V shed 1 base, J shed 4 bases, and the junction held 14 bases outside the gene matches. Germline lookup yields CDR1 LGHNA and CDR2 YNFKEQ. This CDR3 has 19 residues. The CDR3 is CASSQVPAPSSGVYNEQFF. DNA for the CDR3: TGTGCCAGCAGCCAAGTACCCGCCCCGTCTAGCGGGGTATACAATGAGCAGTTCTTC.